Listed here is a single T cell receptor (beta chain). Its antigen remains unknown. Method: immunoSEQ multiplex PCR; TCRdb's copy keeps in-frame clones and lacks some. The sample includes under 45,000 clones, roughly 95% of them seen just once. This sample is part of a study of graft-versus-host responses after intestinal transplantation. Findings and caveats of the study: Early HvG declines after transplant were associated with peak circulating GvH clone levels.

This receptor was taken from a human donor who was the organ donor for an intestinal transplant. The input for sequencing was unstimulated CD4+ T cells sorted from spleen or lymph node cells, taken before transplant.

CDR3 region: CASSLGGGTYNEQFF. CDR3 bases: TGTGCCAGCAGCTTGGGGGGCGGGACCTACAATGAGCAGTTCTTC. The V gene is TRBV5-4, the J gene TRBJ2-1, with D maybe TRBD2 (6 bases). Germline V gene lookup returns CDR1 SGHNT and CDR2 YYREEE (reference sequence). V dropped 0 bases and J dropped 2 bases, with 9 bases sitting between them. The CDR3 length is 15 residues.